The source of this T cell receptor beta chain is a study of blood T cell repertoires in COVID-19. There are a few counts of this clone. Generated by immunoSEQ multiplex PCR, the TCRdb table keeps only in-frame clones and is missing some. Of approximately 260,000 clones listed, 70% to 90% are singletons. In germline, CDR1 is SGHTA, CDR2 FQGNSA. Trimming at V came to 2 bases and at J to 5 bases, leaving 12 bases not matched to a gene. The CDR3 has 18 amino acids. The J gene is TRBJ1-4, the V gene TRBV7-2, with TRBD1 matching 9 bases. The TCR was taken from a woman aged 40 to 55 with acute COVID-19. Material for sequencing was PBMCs or T cells enriched from blood (not recorded which). For the CDR3, the DNA is TGTGCCAGCAGCTTACGCCCGTTGGTGGGACAGGGAAATGAAAAACTGTTTTTT. As protein: CASSLRPLVGQGNEKLFF.